The text below deals with one T cell receptor beta chain. Its antigen is not yet known. One base away there is no much larger clone; base qualities are not given. The time point label for this specimen denotes: baseline before first vaccination. The meaning of the sample's treatment or condition label: meningococcal conjugate vaccine given as trial control. Vaccinee samples were obtained from the UK trials COV001 and COV002, which included a single-blind randomized controlled phase 2/3 trial of AZD1222 (ChAdOx1 nCoV-19) in healthy adults. For TCRbeta chain sequencing, PBMC samples from trial participants were taken at day 0 and at day 28 after the second dose. This sample was included in a study of T cell responses to AZD1222 COVID-19 vaccine (dated by TCRdb to the early 2020s). For the study in its entirety: TCR sequencing covered more than 230 trial participants: 207 given two doses of AZD1222 and approximately 26 given two doses of MenACWY control vaccine. Trial participants were enrolled by age into 18-55, 56-69 and 70-plus year subgroups, with approximately 150, 30 and 60 TCR-sequenced participants respectively.

The germline V gene specifies MNHEY as CDR1 and SVGAGI as CDR2. V gives up 2 bases and J gives up 3 bases, and the segment between their germline ends measures 10 bases. Measured from the cysteine to the phenylalanine, the CDR3 is 14 residues long. This entry keeps only the CDR3 DNA: 42 bases, framed from base 1. The CDR3 regions of human TCRbeta chains were analyzed by immunosequencing. In the original analysis: Repertoire TCRs were checked for matches against a reference library of SARS-CoV-2-specific TCRs that had been generated using the MIRA antigen-specificity platform. Breadth meant the fraction of unique TCRs that were SARS-CoV-2-associated, whereas depth meant the fraction of total T cells that were SARS-CoV-2-associated. Using the MIRA data, each spike-specific TCR was mapped to the spike region that the TCR reacts to and placed in a CD4 or CD8 class. Log10-transformed breadth and depth values were compared by one-way ANOVA with Sidak's multiple comparisons tests. Imported from immuneACCESS, the table was reduced by TCRdb to in-frame sequences with V and J called. These copies leave out some clones; in studies compared against another copy, an unresolved V gene accounts for under half, and the cause of the remainder is not known. The V and J calls and clone size are taken from that table; D and trimming were inferred from the DNA. The table for this sample lists roughly 140,000 clones; about 91% of them were counted only once. Jointly, the top ten make up about 3.4% of the sample.

Overall study outcomes, separate from this receptor: No day 14 peak-response samples were available, so repertoires were characterized only after the peak T cell response. Most participants were white British and females outnumbered males, and the authors suggested that clonal diversity may have been underestimated. After two AZD1222 doses, spike-specific TCR breadth and depth were significantly higher than at day 0 and than in MenACWY recipients. Vaccine-associated CD4 TCRs spanned the whole spike protein, with dominant responses in regions 160-218 and 743-854. Epitopes outside the regions mutated in the B.1.351 and B.1.1.7 variants were reportedly recognized by nearly half of the unique spike-specific TCRs. Conclusions about previously exposed vaccinees were limited because only six AZD1222 recipients were SARS-CoV-2 seropositive at baseline. The 56-69-year group was small, and its depth increase did not reach significance, likely because of low power.

The chain couples TRBV6-5 to TRBJ1-1; no D gene call is confident. Sequenced material: peripheral blood, taken on day 0 of MenACWY control vaccination. This TCR came from an adult in good health. The DNA reads as follows: TGTGCCAGCAGTTACCTAAGGTCCTACACTGAAGCTTTCTTT. Its translation is CASSYLRSYTEAFF.